The 23 T cell receptor beta chains below come from one sample, sequenced in a study of T-cell memory formation after mild COVID-19. Each CDR3 protein gets one entry after TCRdb re-called the 5' RACE reads with MiXCR. Of just over 350,000 distinct CDR3 sequences listed, over 13% were seen once; the top ten hold around 21%. The sequenced material came from PBMCs or a T cell subset sorted from them (not recorded which). These TCRs come from a man between 18 and 29 years old who had mild COVID-19 (a few samples of this study predate the infection). Cell type and time point are not known.

The chain carries TRBV5-1 and TRBJ2-3; no clear D gene. With 4 bases removed from V and 3 bases from J, the gap between germline ends came to 12 bases. The CDR3 spans 14 residues. Germline values: CDR1 SGHRS, CDR2 YFSETQ. CDR3 in DNA: TGCGCCAGCAGCAGGACGGCATCTACAGATACGCAGTATTTT. Protein: CASSRTASTDTQYF.

The chain couples TRBV20-1 to TRBJ2-7; possibly TRBD2 for D (5 bases). Trimming took off 1 base at V and 2 bases at J, with 9 bases between the two ends. CDR1 is DFQATT, CDR2 SNEGSKA, per germline (reference sequence). The CDR3 is 13 residues long. The CDR3 spells CSARGPGTYEQYV. The CDR3 region has the DNA TGCAGTGCTAGAGGTCCGGGAACCTACGAGCAGTACGTC.

In its sample, this clonotype was seen a few times. The chain uses TRBV7-9 and TRBJ1-1; 9 bases agree with TRBD1. Germline-derived CDR1 and CDR2 are SEHNR and FQNEAQ (reference sequence). The CDR3 runs to 16 residues. Trimming took 5 bases from V and 5 from J; bases not matched to a gene: 12. Here the CDR3 DNA reads TGTGCCAGCAGCCCGACGGCTGGGACAGGGTGGACTGAAGCTTTCTTT. Translated: CASSPTAGTGWTEAFF.

There are many counts of this clonotype. V gene TRBV10-3 combines with J gene TRBJ2-7; 9 bases are shared with TRBD1. CDR1 and CDR2 from the germline V gene are ENHRY and SYGVKD. V lost 4 bases to trimming and J lost 4 bases; unmatched junction nucleotides: 5. There are 14 residues in the CDR3. CDR3 in amino acids: CAISGQGVLYEQYF. CDR3 nucleotides: TGTGCCATCAGTGGACAGGGGGTTTTGTACGAGCAGTACTTC.

This clonotype was observed a handful of times. This sequence joins TRBV6-5 and TRBJ1-6, with D maybe TRBD1 (6 bases). The CDR3 is 15 amino acids. Germline values: CDR1 MNHEY, CDR2 SVGAGI. The V end was cut by 4 bases, the J end by 7 bases, with 14 bases between. CDR3 sequence reads: CASSSGGEGNSPLHF. The CDR3 region has the DNA TGTGCCAGCAGTTCCGGGGGCGAGGGAAATTCACCCCTCCACTTT.

This clonotype appeared a few times. CDR3 sequence: CASSQGQVANTGELFF. CDR3 nucleotides: TGTGCCAGCAGCCAGGGACAGGTTGCGAACACCGGGGAGCTGTTTTTT. V is TRBV6-2 or TRBV6-3 and J is TRBJ2-2; TRBD1 matches at 8 bases. From germline, CDR1 is MNHEY and CDR2 SVGEGT. The CDR3 consists of 16 residues. After removal of 6 bases from V and 0 bases from J, the junction contained 6 bases not matched to a gene.

This clonotype was recorded many times. The chain couples TRBV20-1 to TRBJ2-1, with a possible D match to TRBD1 (6 bases). In germline, CDR1 is DFQATT, CDR2 SNEGSKA (reference sequence). Trimming shortened V by 3 bases and J by 6 bases, and 12 bases separated the two germline ends. This CDR3 has 13 residues. CDR3 DNA: TGCAGTGCTAGGACGGACAGAACCAATGAGCAGTTCTTC. Translated: CSARTDRTNEQFF.

Ten or more counts support this clonotype. The chain has TRBV5-1 and TRBJ2-5; D is undetermined. CDR3 length: 14 residues. Looked up from germline, CDR1 is SGHRS and CDR2 is YFSETQ. V was cut by 0 bases and J by 5 bases, with 11 bases left in between. The CDR3 DNA follows: TGCGCCAGCAGCTTGGTCGGGCTGGGGGAGACCCAGTACTTC. Its translation: CASSLVGLGETQYF.

This clonotype showed up just a few times. The gene calls are TRBV18 and TRBJ1-5; perhaps TRBD1 as D (6 bases). Per the germline V gene, CDR1 is KGHSH and CDR2 is LQKENI. Trimming shortened V by 6 bases and J by 5 bases, and 14 bases separated the two germline ends. The CDR3 contains 14 residues. The CDR3 here is CASSQREGDQPQHF. DNA for the CDR3: TGTGCCAGCTCGCAGAGGGAGGGGGATCAGCCCCAGCATTTT.

This clonotype was seen at least ten times. This sequence joins TRBV5-1 and TRBJ2-3; possibly TRBD2 for D (6 bases). Germline V lookup: CDR1 SGHRS, CDR2 YFSETQ. The V and J ends lost 7 bases and 0 bases respectively, with 18 bases between them. The CDR3 consists of 16 residues. The CDR3 spells CASGDSRGFSTDTQYF. The CDR3 DNA sequence: TGCGCCAGCGGTGATTCGCGGGGTTTCAGCACAGATACGCAGTATTTT.

This clonotype occurred a few times. V and J are TRBV7-6 and TRBJ2-2; 8 bases map to TRBD2. Losses at the gene ends were 8 bases for V and 4 bases for J; bases not matched to a gene: 3. Germline V gene data show CDR1 as SGHVS and CDR2 as FNYEAQ. The CDR3 is 13 amino acids. The CDR3 DNA sequence: TGTGCCAGCTCGGCGGGGGGCACCGGGGAGCTGTTTTTT. This gives the protein CASSAGGTGELFF.

This clonotype came up a few times. The CDR3 carries no conserved terminal phenylalanine or tryptophan, so it likely arises from a read error. The limits of the CDR3 on the DNA are not certain, so only TCRdb's listed CDR3 is given. The rearrangement joins TRBV2 to TRBJ2-7; the table's D call, TRBD1, was not checked against the DNA. Ends included, the CDR3 has 13 residues. CDR1 and CDR2 (germline): SNHLY, FYNNEI. CDR3: CASSADQRTGEID.

The chain has TRBV7-6 and TRBJ1-6, with TRBD1 matching 8 bases. Germline V gene data show CDR1 as SGHVS and CDR2 as FNYEAQ. The CDR3 runs to 14 residues. Trimming at V came to 2 bases and at J to 10 bases, leaving 4 bases not matched to a gene. CDR3 sequence (DNA): TGTGCCAGCAGCTTAACGGACAGGGACTCACCCCTCCACTTT. Translating gives CASSLTDRDSPLHF.

This chain connects TRBV6-6 to TRBJ2-5; 7 nucleotides line up with TRBD1. This CDR3 spans 14 amino acids. The ends lost 0 bases at V and 2 bases at J; junction bases unmatched: 0. Germline-derived CDR1 and CDR2 are MNHNY and SVGAGI (reference sequence). In DNA form, the CDR3 reads TGTGCCAGCAGTTACTCGGGACAGCAAGAGACCCAGTACTTC. Protein sequence: CASSYSGQQETQYF.

The table lists this clonotype with a few counts. The CDR3 DNA sequence: TGCGCCAGCAGCCTGCGGCCCTCCGACTCCGCAGATACGCAGTATTTT. Protein sequence: CASSLRPSDSADTQYF. V is TRBV4-1 and J is TRBJ2-3; D not resolved. CDR3 length: 16 amino acids. V was trimmed by 4 bases and J by 4 bases, leaving 18 bases between them. The germline V gene has CDR1 MGHRA and CDR2 YSYEKL.

The table lists this clonotype with a few counts. This chain uses TRBV7-3 with TRBJ2-5, with D perhaps matching TRBD1 (5 bases). V was clipped by 6 bases and J by 5 bases, with 16 bases between them. Germline loops: CDR1 SGHTA, CDR2 FQGTGA. The CDR3 has 14 amino acids. CDR3 nucleotide sequence: TGTGCCAGCAGTGAAAGGGGTGGCCAGGAGACCCAGTACTTC. This codes for CASSERGGQETQYF.

The chain carries TRBV12-3 or TRBV12-4 and TRBJ2-3; D is unresolved. V lost 5 bases and J 5 bases, leaving 8 bases between the germline ends. This CDR3 contains 12 residues. CDR3 in amino acids: CASSRIGDTQYF. In nucleotides, the CDR3 is TGTGCCAGCAGTCGAATTGGAGATACGCAGTATTTT.

This rearrangement joins TRBV5-1 to TRBJ1-1; D not resolved. The CDR3 extends over 13 amino acids. Trimming removed 2 bases from V and 7 bases from J, with 12 bases in between. Per germline, CDR1 SGHRS and CDR2 YFSETQ. CDR3 region: CASSFAREFEAFF. Written as DNA, the CDR3 is TGCGCCAGCAGCTTCGCAAGGGAGTTTGAAGCTTTCTTT.

This clonotype was detected a few times. The rearrangement links TRBV7-2 to TRBJ2-3; 10 bases line up with TRBD1. Germline CDR1 is SGHTA and CDR2 is FQGNSA. J gave up 2 bases and V 3 bases, and 5 bases lay outside the gene matches. The CDR3 extends over 16 amino acids. CDR3 bases: TGTGCCAGCAGCTTTTGGGACAGGGGCTTCACAGATACGCAGTATTTT. Protein sequence: CASSFWDRGFTDTQYF.

This clonotype came up many times. This chain links TRBV12-3 or TRBV12-4 with TRBJ1-1; D not certain. This CDR3 has 14 residues. Trimming left V 4 bases short and J 4 bases short, with 13 bases between. The CDR3 region is CASSYDRRTTEAFF. CDR3 DNA: TGTGCCAGCAGTTACGATAGGAGGACCACTGAAGCTTTCTTT.

This clonotype was counted a few times. This chain uses TRBV5-1 with TRBJ1-1, with D possibly being TRBD1 (6 bases). This CDR3 contains 11 residues. Trimming pared 8 bases from V and 6 bases from J, leaving 11 bases between. Germline loops: CDR1 SGHRS, CDR2 YFSETQ. This CDR3 is CARQGCPEAFF. The CDR3, as DNA: TGCGCCAGACAGGGTTGCCCTGAAGCTTTCTTT.

This clonotype was seen a handful of times. The J gene is TRBJ1-4, the V gene TRBV7-9; possible D gene TRBD1, 5 bases. The CDR3 has 17 residues. The germline gives CDR1 SEHNR, CDR2 FQNEAQ (reference sequence). Trimming stripped 1 base from V and 3 bases from J, with 15 bases between. CDR3 amino acids: CASSLVAGKEANEKLFF. DNA for the CDR3: TGTGCCAGCAGCTTAGTCGCAGGGAAAGAGGCTAATGAAAAACTGTTTTTT. The variable domain in full, completed from reference TRBV7-9 and TRBJ1-4, reads DTGVSQNPRHKITKRGQNVTFRCDPISEHNRLYWYRQTLGQGPEFLTYFQNEAQLEKSRLLSDRFSAERPKGSFSTLEIQRTEQGDSAMYLCASSLVAGKEANEKLFFGSGTQLSVL.

The chain carries TRBV5-1 and TRBJ2-3; D not resolved. Germline V gives CDR1 SGHRS, CDR2 YFSETQ. V lost 4 bases and J 1 base, leaving 10 bases between the germline ends. There are 14 residues in the CDR3. The CDR3 sequence is CASSQGSRTDTQYF. DNA of the CDR3: TGCGCCAGCAGCCAAGGATCTCGCACAGATACGCAGTATTTT.